The 9 T cell receptor beta chains presented below share a single source sample, sequenced in a study of cytomegalovirus exposure and HLA in healthy donors. PCR was performed using 60 Vbeta and 13 Jbeta primers. TCRdb's copy holds only in-frame clones and misses some; the assay was immunoSEQ multiplex PCR. The sample shows about 200,000 clones, around 79% of them seen only once. Input material: PBMCs. The receptors originated from a woman in her 30s in good health and CMV-seropositive.

This chain connects TRBV9 to TRBJ1-3; possible D gene TRBD1, 6 bases. Germline-derived CDR1 and CDR2 are SGDLS and YYNGEE. The CDR3 has 12 residues. V shed 5 bases and J shed 4 bases, with 7 bases lying between them. The CDR3 DNA sequence: TGTGCCAGCAGTGACAGGGGAAACACCATATATTTT. This sequence encodes CASSDRGNTIYF.

CDR3 in DNA: TGCGCCAGCAGCAAACAGTCCTTCCAAGAGACCCAGTACTTC. This translates into CASSKQSFQETQYF. The chain carries TRBV5-1 and TRBJ2-5; no reliable D call. The CDR3 runs 14 residues. Germline V CDR1 and CDR2: SGHRS, YFSETQ. Trimming left V 4 bases short and J 1 base short, with 11 bases between.

The chain combines TRBV9 with TRBJ2-1, with 10 bases aligning to TRBD2. Germline V gene data show CDR1 as SGDLS and CDR2 as YYNGEE. The V gene end was trimmed by 3 bases and the J gene end by 7 bases; junction bases not matched to a gene: 10. CDR3 length equals 16 residues. The CDR3 here is CASSERAGGLKNEQFF. The CDR3 region has the DNA TGTGCCAGCAGCGAACGAGCGGGGGGGCTCAAAAATGAGCAGTTCTTC.

The chain uses TRBV7-9 and TRBJ1-5; D is perhaps TRBD1 (6 bases). Trimming shortened V by 1 base and J by 0 bases, and 16 bases separated the two germline ends. Germline assignment: CDR1 SEHNR and CDR2 FQNEAQ (reference sequence). The CDR3 has 18 residues. The CDR3, as DNA: TGTGCCAGCAGCTTAGGGACAGAGTCGATATATAGCAATCAGCCCCAGCATTTT. The encoded protein is CASSLGTESIYSNQPQHF.

This chain links TRBV5-1 with TRBJ1-2; TRBD1 matches 8 bases. This CDR3 is built from 14 residues. Germline V gives CDR1 SGHRS, CDR2 YFSETQ. J lost 3 bases, V lost 4 bases, and 5 bases had no gene match. CDR3 nucleotides: TGCGCCAGCAGCCCAGAGACAGGGGACTATGGCTACACCTTC. Translated, it gives CASSPETGDYGYTF.

This clone was recorded once. The gene calls are TRBV5-1 and TRBJ2-4, with unresolved D. V was cut by 0 bases and J by 8 bases, with 18 bases left in between. From germline, CDR1 is SGHRS and CDR2 YFSETQ. CDR3 length: 16 residues. The CDR3 nucleotides are TGCGCCAGCAGCTTGGGTAGCCAAGGTTCAAGGCACATTCAGTACTTC. It yields the protein CASSLGSQGSRHIQYF.

This chain connects TRBV6-5 to TRBJ1-2, with 8 positions matching TRBD1. CDR1 is MNHEY and CDR2 is SVGAGI in the germline V gene. The J segment lost 4 bases and the V segment lost 0 bases, leaving 4 bases of the junction unmatched. The CDR3 is made up of 15 amino acids. CDR3 sequence reads: CASSYSEQGGYGYTF. The CDR3 bases are TGTGCCAGCAGTTACTCGGAACAGGGGGGCTATGGCTACACCTTC.

The chain is built from TRBV6-1 and TRBJ1-2; 10 bases are shared with TRBD1. Germline V gene lookup returns CDR1 MNHNS and CDR2 SASEGT. The V gene end was trimmed by 4 bases and the J gene end by 1 base; junction bases not matched to a gene: 6. This CDR3 is built from 16 residues. CDR3 bases: TGTGCCAGCAGTGTCCGACAGGGGGCGGTTAACTATGGCTACACCTTC. Amino acid sequence: CASSVRQGAVNYGYTF.

This chain uses TRBV9 with TRBJ2-2; TRBD1 is a possible D gene (6 bases). There are 17 residues in the CDR3. CDR1 and CDR2 from the germline V gene are SGDLS and YYNGEE. Trimming removed 0 bases at V and 1 base at J, with 13 bases between. The CDR3 DNA follows: TGTGCCAGCAGCGTAGATCCCAGGGGTCAGAACACCGGGGAGCTGTTTTTT. Protein sequence: CASSVDPRGQNTGELFF.